This note documents a single T cell receptor beta chain sequence. Germline is not matched at one junction end, which may reflect a read error. This sample stems from a study of blood T cells in healthy people across ages. Primed by a sample-barcoded 5' primer and a J-beta primer mix, a second PCR proceeded for about 7 to 11 cycles. All samples yielded 2.5 million or more CDR3-containing paired-end reads. TCRdb analysed the 5' RACE reads with MiXCR anew, one entry per CDR3 protein. The sample has 450,000 to 650,000 distinct CDR3 sequences, more than 20% seen once. The CDR3 has 15 residues. Per germline, CDR1 SGHVS and CDR2 FQNEAQ. The same specimen was also included in a second study, on T cells of mothers and their children. That study reports: Researchers put all of the extracted RNA into cDNA synthesis, using about 1.4 ug per 15 ul. Mothers yielded over 8 million CDR3 reads, children some 3 million each. The authors identified no persistent microchimeric T cell clones.

V and J are TRBV7-8 and TRBJ2-5, with 10 bases identical to TRBD1. What was sequenced was blood. This TCR derives from a boy aged 5 to 17 in good health. DNA of the CDR3: TGTGCCAGCAGCTTAGCGAGCTACGGGACAGGGGAACTGGACTTC. It translates to CASSLASYGTGELDF. Based on the CDR3 plus reference TRBV7-8 and TRBJ2-5, the full variable domain is GAGVSQSPRYKVAKRGQDVALRCDPISGHVSLFWYQQALGQGPEFLTYFQNEAQLDKSGLPSDRFFAERPEGSVSTLKIQRTQQEDSAVYLCASSLASYGTGELDFGPGTRLLVL.